This T cell receptor beta chain was identified in a study of blood T cell repertoires in COVID-19. Study-wide background: Nucleic acid was either cDNA or gDNA, and it came from T cells, B-cell-depleted T cells, or PBMCs.

TCRdb's table, derived via immunoSEQ multiplex PCR, lists solely in-frame clones and lacks some. Among around 200,000 clones, about 80% were seen once, and the ten largest hold roughly 6.3%. CDR1 and CDR2 from the germline V gene are SGHRS and YFSETQ. Trimming removed 4 bases from V and 2 bases from J, with 9 bases in between. This CDR3 region has 13 residues. This chain uses TRBV5-1 with TRBJ2-5; D possibly corresponds to TRBD2 (5 bases). What was sequenced was peripheral blood. The TCR sequence derives from a human donor in a cohort sampled during active COVID-19. The CDR3 bases are TGCGCCAGCAGCAGGACTGCACAAGAGACCCAGTACTTC. Protein product: CASSRTAQETQYF.